This T cell receptor beta chain was obtained from a study of blood T cell repertoires in COVID-19. About the research overall: The United States, Italy and Spain provided the acute and convalescent COVID-19 samples. PBMCs, B-cell-depleted T cells, or T cells were the source of the cDNA or gDNA that made up the material.

Germline CDR1 LNHDA, CDR2 SQIVND (reference sequence). The CDR3 length is 12 residues. Trimming removed 6 bases from V and 2 bases from J, with 8 bases in between. The authors' processing: How many nucleated cells were present was estimated from reference gene primer amplification. Using immunoSEQ multiplex PCR, the repertoire was profiled, and TCRdb retains in-frame clones only, with some absent. The V and J calls and clone size come from that table; D and trimming were worked out from the DNA. The table includes 250,000 to 350,000 clones, around 90% detected once. Sequencing input: peripheral blood. The chain links TRBV19 to TRBJ2-7; no definite D call. The source is a young man with active or convalescent COVID-19. The CDR3 reads CASSGRAYEQYF. CDR3 sequence (DNA): TGTGCCAGTAGCGGTAGAGCCTACGAGCAGTACTTC. The full variable domain, with the rest looked up from reference TRBV19 and TRBJ2-7, is DGGITQSPKYLFRKEGQNVTLSCEQNLNHDAMYWYRQDPGQGLRLIYYSQIVNDFQKGDIAEGYSVSREKKESFPLTVTSAQKNPTAFYLCASSGRAYEQYFGPGTRLTVT.